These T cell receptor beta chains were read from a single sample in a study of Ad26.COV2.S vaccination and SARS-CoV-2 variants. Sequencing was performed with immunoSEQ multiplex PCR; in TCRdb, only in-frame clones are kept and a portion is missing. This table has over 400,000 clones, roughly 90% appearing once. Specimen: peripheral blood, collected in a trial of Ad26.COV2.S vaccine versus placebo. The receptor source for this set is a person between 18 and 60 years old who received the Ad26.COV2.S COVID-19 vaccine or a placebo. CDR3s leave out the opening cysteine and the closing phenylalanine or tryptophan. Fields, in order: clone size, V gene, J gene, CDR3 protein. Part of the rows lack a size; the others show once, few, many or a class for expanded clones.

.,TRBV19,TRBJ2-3,ASSDRQNTQY
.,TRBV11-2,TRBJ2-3,ASSSPHQFGGTDTQY
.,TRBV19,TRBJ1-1,ASRRWQDLANTEAF
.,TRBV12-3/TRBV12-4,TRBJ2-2,ASSSSTGELF
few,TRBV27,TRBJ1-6,ASSLGGRGPAYNSPLH
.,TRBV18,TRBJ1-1,ASSPTPIPGQGGLNTEAF
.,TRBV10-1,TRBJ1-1,ASSESLGPLNTEAF
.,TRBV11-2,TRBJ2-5,ASSPRQGSAQTQY
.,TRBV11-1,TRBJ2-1,ASSLVSGGRNEQF
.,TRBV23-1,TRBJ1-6,ASSQDHTSETEVSPLH
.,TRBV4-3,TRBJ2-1,ASSQERGTSRLNEQF
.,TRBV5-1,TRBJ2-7,ASSLRSPAYEQY
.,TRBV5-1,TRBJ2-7,ASRRSSIGIYEQY
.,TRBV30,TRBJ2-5,AWDRTGSIQETQY
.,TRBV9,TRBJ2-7,ASSPRDRHYEQY
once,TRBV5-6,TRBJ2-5,ASSLLGAGETQY
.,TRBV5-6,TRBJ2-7,ASSLLGKTYEQY
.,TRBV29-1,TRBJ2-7,SVLRDSYYEQY
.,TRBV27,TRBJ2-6,ASSQLVFGPGANVLT
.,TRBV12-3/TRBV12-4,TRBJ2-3,ASSPSTDTQY
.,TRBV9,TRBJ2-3,ASSVGLAGGLTDTQY
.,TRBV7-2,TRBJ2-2,ASSRYLAGGSNTGELF
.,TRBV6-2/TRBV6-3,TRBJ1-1,ASSYSTFTEAF
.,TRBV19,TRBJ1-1,ASSIRVEAF
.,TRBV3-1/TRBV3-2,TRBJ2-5,ASSQKPSALAQY
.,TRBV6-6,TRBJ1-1,ASSWSGGSMNTEAF
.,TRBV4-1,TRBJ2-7,ASSPDGRDSGEQY
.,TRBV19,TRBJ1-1,ASPPRRVNTEAF
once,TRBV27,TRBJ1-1,ASSFSGLAGEAF
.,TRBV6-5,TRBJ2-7,ASSRSEGPLNEQY
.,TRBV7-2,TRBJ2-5,ASSLAGGRRETQY
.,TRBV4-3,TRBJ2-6,ASSQDGAGGSGANVLT
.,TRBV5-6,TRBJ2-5,ASSLVTGGETQY
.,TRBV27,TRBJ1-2,ASSSLISGQVYGYT
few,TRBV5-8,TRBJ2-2,ASSLKQGSNTGELF
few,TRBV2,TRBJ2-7,ASGLTALGFFYEQY
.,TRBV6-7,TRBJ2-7,ASSYSGFCEQY
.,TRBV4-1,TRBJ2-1,ASSQGGVEQF
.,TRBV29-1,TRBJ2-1,SVKRPGYNEQF
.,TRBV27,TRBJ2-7,ASSSPGLAGGSYEQY
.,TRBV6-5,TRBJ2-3,ASSYSSLPDTQY
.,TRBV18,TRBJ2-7,ASSPWDRESYEQY
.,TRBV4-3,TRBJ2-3,ASSQDIQRGGPERADTQY
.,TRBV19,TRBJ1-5,ASSIGGYSNQPQH
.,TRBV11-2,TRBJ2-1,ASSLSPISGEQF
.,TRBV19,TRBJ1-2,ASSIWDRGHYGYT
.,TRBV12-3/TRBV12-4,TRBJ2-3,ASSFSGTDTQY
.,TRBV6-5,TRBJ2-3,ASGPFAGTDTQY
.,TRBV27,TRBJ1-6,ASSFQSGSPLH